The entry below gives a single T cell receptor (beta chain) sequence along with its context. The antigen is not known. The record originates from a study of response to subunit inactivated influenza vaccine. V was pared by 4 bases and J by 4 bases, with 7 bases of the junction left unmatched. This CDR3 contains 15 residues. CDR1 and CDR2 (germline): MDHEN, SYDVKM. Overall study results and limits: The authors suggested that few new T cells are recruited per seasonal influenza vaccination.

Each CDR3 protein gets one entry after TCRdb re-called the RT-PCR reads with MiXCR. The table shows around 530,000 distinct CDR3 sequences, with 12% occurring only once. This TCR derives from a man aged 45-65 years who received an inactivated influenza vaccine. The sample consisted of PBMCs from blood, taken on the day of vaccination. The chain couples TRBV28 to TRBJ1-2, with 9 positions matching TRBD1. The CDR3 loop reads CASSSYRGQGYGYTF. The DNA for the CDR3 is TGTGCCAGCAGTTCTTACAGGGGGCAGGGCTATGGCTACACCTTC.